The clone carrying this TCR beta chain came up a few times. The TCRbeta library incorporated unique molecular identifiers. One entry per CDR3 protein, called by TCRdb with MiXCR from the PCR reads. The repertoire consists of 350,000 to 400,000 distinct CDR3 sequences, with approximately 20% occurring once and the leading ten covering 3% to 4%. The entry originates in a study of T-cell reconstitution after alpha-beta-depleted transplantation in children. CDR1 and CDR2 from the germline V gene are SGHKS and YYEKEE (reference sequence). The CDR3 is 15 amino acids. Trimming cost V 4 bases and J 7 bases; bases outside gene matches: 9.

This material consisted of PBMCs from the stem cell graft donor, taken from the stem cell graft. This chain connects TRBV5-5 to TRBJ2-1, with 9 bases aligning to TRBD1. This TCR came from a human donor who donated a stem cell graft to a child with acute myeloid leukemia. CDR3 protein: CASSAGQGTLNEQFF. The CDR3 DNA reads as TGTGCCAGCAGCGCGGGACAGGGAACGCTAAATGAGCAGTTCTTC.